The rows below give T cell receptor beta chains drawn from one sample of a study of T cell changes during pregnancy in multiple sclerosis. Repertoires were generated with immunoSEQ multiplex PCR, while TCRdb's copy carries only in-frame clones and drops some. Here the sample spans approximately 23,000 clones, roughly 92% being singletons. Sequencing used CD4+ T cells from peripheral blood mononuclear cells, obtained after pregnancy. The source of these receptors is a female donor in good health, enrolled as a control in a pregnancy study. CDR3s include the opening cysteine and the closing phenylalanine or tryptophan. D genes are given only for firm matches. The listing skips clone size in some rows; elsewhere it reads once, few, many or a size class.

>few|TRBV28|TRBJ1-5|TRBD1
CASSLGQGSQPQHF
TGTGCCAGCAGTTTAGGACAGGGGAGTCAGCCCCAGCATTTT
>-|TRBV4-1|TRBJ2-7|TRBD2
CASSQEQAWGLEAYEQYF
TGCGCCAGCAGCCAAGAACAGGCCTGGGGACTAGAAGCCTACGAGCAGTACTTC
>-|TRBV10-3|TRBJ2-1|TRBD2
CAISGLKSGRYEQFF
TGTGCCATCAGTGGCTTAAAGAGCGGGAGATATGAGCAGTTCTTC
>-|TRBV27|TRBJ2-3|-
CASSPTRGRPTDTQYF
TGTGCCAGCAGTCCTACCAGGGGTCGCCCCACAGATACGCAGTATTTT
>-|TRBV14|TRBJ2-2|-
CASSQVGGLTGELFF
TGTGCCAGCAGCCAAGTAGGCGGCCTCACCGGGGAGCTGTTTTTT
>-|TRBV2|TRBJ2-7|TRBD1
CASSILGQGTTKQYF
TGTGCCAGCAGCATCCTTGGACAGGGAACGACAAAGCAGTACTTC
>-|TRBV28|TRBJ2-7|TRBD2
CASPAGSSGRSYEQYF
TGTGCCAGCCCAGCAGGATCTAGCGGGAGGTCTTACGAGCAGTACTTC
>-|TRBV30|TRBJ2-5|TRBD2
CAWGRGETQYF
TGTGCCTGGGGGAGGGGTGAGACCCAGTACTTC
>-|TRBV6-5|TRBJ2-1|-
CASSYSGASYNEQFF
TGTGCCAGCAGTTACTCGGGGGCTTCCTACAATGAGCAGTTCTTC
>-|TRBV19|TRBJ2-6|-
CASSPLDGANVLTF
TGTGCCAGTAGCCCCCTAGATGGGGCCAACGTCCTGACTTTC
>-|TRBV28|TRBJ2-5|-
CASRPGLRAQYF
TGTGCCAGCCGACCGGGACTGAGAGCCCAGTACTTC
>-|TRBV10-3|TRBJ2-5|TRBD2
CAISEPSGLAAQETQYF
TGTGCCATCAGTGAGCCTTCGGGACTAGCGGCACAAGAGACCCAGTACTTC
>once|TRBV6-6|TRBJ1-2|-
CASSYSRTLNYGYTF
TGTGCCAGCAGTTACTCGCGGACTCTTAACTATGGCTACACCTTC
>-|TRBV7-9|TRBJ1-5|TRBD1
CASSLEGGTGWNQPQHF
TGTGCCAGCAGCTTAGAGGGGGGGACAGGGTGGAATCAGCCCCAGCATTTT
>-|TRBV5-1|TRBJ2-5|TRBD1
CASSPGTGLGETQYF
TGCGCCAGCAGCCCGGGGACAGGGCTTGGGGAGACCCAGTACTTC
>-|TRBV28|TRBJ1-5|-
CASSQRTGASPQHF
TGTGCCAGCAGTCAGCGGACGGGTGCATCGCCCCAGCATTTT
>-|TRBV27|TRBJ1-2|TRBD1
CASSLAGTGTYGYTF
TGTGCCAGCAGTTTAGCCGGGACAGGGACCTATGGCTACACCTTC
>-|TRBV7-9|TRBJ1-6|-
CASSSEWGGYNSPLHF
TGTGCCAGCAGCTCCGAATGGGGGGGTTATAATTCACCCCTCCACTTT
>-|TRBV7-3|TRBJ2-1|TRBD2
CASSSLAGYEQFF
TGTGCCAGCAGCTCGCTAGCGGGCTATGAGCAGTTCTTC
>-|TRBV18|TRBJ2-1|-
CASSPREGGSYNEQFF
TGTGCCAGCTCACCACGGGAAGGGGGCTCCTACAATGAGCAGTTCTTC
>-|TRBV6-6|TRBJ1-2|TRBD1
CASSGDREEGARGYTF
TGTGCCAGCAGTGGCGACAGAGAGGAGGGGGCCCGTGGCTACACCTTC
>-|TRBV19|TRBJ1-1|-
CASRDSWNTEAFF
TGTGCCAGTAGGGACAGCTGGAACACTGAAGCTTTCTTT
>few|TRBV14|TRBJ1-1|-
CASSQGQTGAEAFF
TGTGCCAGCAGCCAAGGACAGACAGGCGCTGAAGCTTTCTTT
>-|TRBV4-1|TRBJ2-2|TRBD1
CASVPQLPGQTPNTGELFF
TGCGCCAGCGTCCCCCAGTTACCGGGACAGACACCGAACACCGGGGAGCTGTTTTTT
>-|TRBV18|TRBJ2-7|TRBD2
CASSRKAGTAGYEQYF
TGTGCCAGCTCACGAAAAGCGGGAACGGCTGGCTACGAGCAGTACTTC
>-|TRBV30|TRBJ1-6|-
CAWSVFEGYNSPLHF
TGTGCCTGGAGTGTATTCGAGGGCTATAATTCACCCCTCCACTTT
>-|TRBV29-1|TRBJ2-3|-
CSVVPGTDTQYF
TGCAGCGTTGTTCCAGGCACAGATACGCAGTATTTT
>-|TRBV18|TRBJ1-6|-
CASSPELPGNNSPLHF
TGTGCCAGCTCGCCTGAGCTTCCAGGGAATAATTCACCCCTCCACTTT
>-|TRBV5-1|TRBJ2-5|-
CASSLAGLSQETQYF
TGCGCCAGCAGCTTGGCAGGACTGAGTCAAGAGACCCAGTACTTC
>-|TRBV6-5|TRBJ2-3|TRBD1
CASSYSTGNTDTQYF
TGTGCCAGCAGTTACTCGACAGGGAACACAGATACGCAGTATTTT